These T cell receptor beta chains were read from a single sample in a study of CD8 T cells in ankylosing spondylitis. Using its own MiXCR run on the 5' RACE reads, TCRdb lists one record per CDR3 protein. The sample lists about 220,000 distinct CDR3 sequences; 6% to 8% were seen once. Sequenced input: blood, either unsorted or a sorted T cell fraction (not recorded which). All receptors derive from a male donor with ankylosing spondylitis. CDR3s include the opening cysteine and the closing phenylalanine or tryptophan. D genes are given only for firm matches. Only part of the rows carry a size: once, few, many, or a class if the clone is expanded.

j_call	v_call	clone_size	d_call	cdr3_aa	cdr3_nt
TRBJ2-2	TRBV5-1	few	.	CASSLIGSSGELFF	TGCGCCAGCAGCTTGATCGGGAGTTCCGGGGAGCTGTTTTTT
TRBJ2-7	TRBV6-5	many	.	CASSYSEIDEQYF	TGTGCCAGCAGTTACTCCGAAATCGATGAGCAGTACTTC
TRBJ2-7	TRBV25-1	many	.	CASSANEQYF	TGTGCCAGCAGTGCCAACGAGCAGTACTTC
TRBJ2-7	TRBV27	few	.	CASSFSQGFYEQYF	TGTGCCAGCAGTTTTTCGCAGGGGTTCTACGAGCAGTACTTC
TRBJ1-2	TRBV29-1	many	.	CSVGRRFGYTF	TGCAGCGTTGGTCGCAGGTTTGGCTACACCTTC
TRBJ2-7	TRBV7-6	few	TRBD2	CASSPTTSSTSEQYF	TGTGCCAGCAGCCCGACGACTAGCTCCACTAGCGAGCAGTACTTC
TRBJ1-5	TRBV25-1	many	.	CASSTGPQPQHF	TGTGCCAGCAGTACGGGTCCCCAGCCCCAGCATTTT
TRBJ2-2	TRBV4-2	few	.	CASSQGSFTGELFF	TGTGCCAGCAGCCAAGGCAGCTTCACCGGGGAGCTGTTTTTT
TRBJ2-7	TRBV2	many	.	CASSDPFSSEYEQYF	TGTGCCAGCAGTGACCCTTTCTCAAGCGAATACGAGCAGTACTTC
TRBJ1-2	TRBV20-1	few	.	CSARRGGRDGYTF	TGCAGTGCTAGACGCGGGGGGCGTGATGGCTACACCTTC
TRBJ1-5	TRBV5-5	many	.	CASSSGWGSNQPQHF	TGTGCCAGCAGCTCGGGGTGGGGTAGCAATCAGCCCCAGCATTTT
TRBJ2-5	TRBV5-6	.	.	CASSSDPEETQYF	TGTGCCAGCAGCTCCGATCCGGAAGAGACCCAGTACTTC
TRBJ1-1	TRBV5-1	many	.	CASSLVVRGMNTEAFF	TGCGCCAGCAGCTTGGTCGTCAGGGGAATGAACACTGAAGCTTTCTTT
TRBJ1-4	TRBV5-1	many	.	CASSLREGIGRNEKLFF	TGCGCCAGCAGCTTGCGGGAGGGCATCGGGAGGAACGAAAAACTGTTTTTT
TRBJ2-1	TRBV5-1	many	.	CASSPAGTRGDEQFF	TGCGCCAGCAGCCCGGCCGGGACCCGAGGTGATGAGCAGTTCTTC
TRBJ2-5	TRBV7-9	.	TRBD2	CASRDAGTSGRRETQYF	TGTGCCAGCAGAGATGCCGGGACTAGCGGGAGACGAGAGACCCAGTACTTC
TRBJ2-5	TRBV14	many	.	CASSQDVGNQETQYF	TGTGCCAGCAGCCAAGATGTCGGCAATCAAGAGACCCAGTACTTC
TRBJ2-3	TRBV4-3	.	TRBD1	CASSPHGGTGDPDTQYF	TGCGCCAGCAGCCCCCACGGCGGGACAGGGGATCCAGATACGCAGTATTTT
TRBJ2-4	TRBV11-2	many	.	CASSFGRDQYF	TGTGCCAGCAGCTTTGGGCGGGATCAGTACTTC
TRBJ2-7	TRBV25-1	few	.	CASSESGLTSYEQYF	TGTGCCAGCAGTGAATCGGGGCTGACCTCCTACGAGCAGTACTTC
TRBJ2-3	TRBV28	.	.	CASRDRDTNTQYF	TGTGCCAGCAGAGATCGGGACACAAATACGCAGTATTTT
TRBJ2-2	TRBV29-1	many	TRBD2	CSVQSGGRYTGELFF	TGCAGCGTCCAGAGCGGGGGAAGATACACCGGGGAGCTGTTTTTT
TRBJ2-5	TRBV4-3	many	TRBD1	CASSPRQGAIETQYF	TGCGCCAGCAGCCCTCGACAGGGGGCTATAGAGACCCAGTACTTC
TRBJ1-1	TRBV28	many	.	CASSLLLGVTEAFF	TGTGCCAGCAGTTTACTCCTCGGAGTGACTGAAGCTTTCTTT
TRBJ2-1	TRBV2	many	TRBD1	CASAGTVTYNEQFF	TGTGCCAGCGCCGGGACAGTTACCTACAATGAGCAGTTCTTC
TRBJ2-7	TRBV7-2	many	TRBD2	CASSLGGGETYEQYF	TGTGCCAGCAGCCTAGGCGGGGGGGAAACCTACGAGCAGTACTTC
TRBJ1-1	TRBV6-1	many	TRBD1	CASSQAGQVKRDEAFF	TGTGCCAGCAGTCAAGCGGGACAGGTCAAAAGGGATGAAGCTTTCTTT
TRBJ2-3	TRBV4-3	many	TRBD2	CASSQTVTSGGFTDTQYF	TGCGCCAGCAGCCAAACGGTTACTAGCGGGGGATTCACAGATACGCAGTATTTT
TRBJ1-3	TRBV9	many	TRBD1	CASSAGDRGPGNTIYF	TGTGCCAGCAGCGCTGGGGACAGGGGGCCTGGAAACACCATATATTTT
TRBJ2-1	TRBV19	.	TRBD2	CASSIMGLAGDEQFF	TGTGCCAGTAGTATAATGGGACTAGCGGGAGATGAGCAGTTCTTC
TRBJ2-1	TRBV6-4	few	.	CASSDAADTYNEQFF	TGTGCCAGCAGTGACGCAGCCGATACCTACAATGAGCAGTTCTTC
TRBJ2-7	TRBV6-2/TRBV6-3	.	.	CASTTGGYEQYF	TGTGCCAGCACCACCGGGGGTTACGAGCAGTACTTC
TRBJ2-1	TRBV12-3/TRBV12-4	many	TRBD1	CASSFPGQGHYNEQFF	TGTGCCAGCAGTTTTCCGGGACAGGGCCACTACAATGAGCAGTTCTTC
TRBJ2-5	TRBV12-3/TRBV12-4	many	TRBD2	CASRPLAGSGPETQYF	TGTGCCAGCAGACCATTAGCGGGAAGCGGTCCTGAGACCCAGTACTTC
TRBJ2-1	TRBV7-3	many	.	CASSILAGGNEQFF	TGTGCCAGCAGCATACTGGCAGGTGGCAATGAGCAGTTCTTC
TRBJ1-1	TRBV6-2/TRBV6-3	.	.	CASSHYLAGETEAFF	TGTGCCAGCAGCCACTATCTAGCAGGGGAAACTGAAGCTTTCTTT
TRBJ1-2	TRBV12-3/TRBV12-4	many	.	CASSPEADIYGYTF	TGTGCCAGCAGTCCAGAGGCTGACATCTATGGCTACACCTTC
TRBJ2-1	TRBV29-1	many	.	CSVEPVQFF	TGCAGCGTTGAACCCGTACAGTTCTTC
TRBJ2-1	TRBV9	many	.	CASSVARGRGGLNEQFF	TGTGCCAGCAGCGTAGCTAGGGGAAGGGGTGGCCTCAATGAGCAGTTCTTC
TRBJ2-1	TRBV20-1	.	TRBD2	CSARRASGRDNEQFF	TGCAGTGCTAGGCGCGCTAGCGGGAGGGACAATGAGCAGTTCTTC
TRBJ2-5	TRBV7-6	few	TRBD2	CASSHNIGRVETQYF	TGTGCCAGCAGCCACAACATCGGGAGGGTGGAGACCCAGTACTTC
TRBJ1-3	TRBV9	many	TRBD1	CASSFDPTGDPDTIYF	TGTGCCAGCAGCTTCGATCCGACAGGGGATCCGGACACCATATATTTT
TRBJ2-1	TRBV6-1	many	TRBD1	CASIPPDRGLLFF	TGTGCCAGCATTCCCCCAGACAGGGGACTTCTGTTCTTC
TRBJ2-1	TRBV7-9	many	.	CASSLGRIEFF	TGTGCCAGCAGCCTCGGGAGAATTGAGTTCTTC
TRBJ2-7	TRBV4-1	many	TRBD1	CASSQGRDRGSNEQYF	TGCGCCAGCAGCCAAGGAAGGGACAGGGGTTCCAACGAGCAGTACTTC
TRBJ2-1	TRBV9	.	TRBD2	CASSDSSGGRAYNEQFF	TGTGCCAGCAGCGACAGCTCGGGGGGACGCGCCTACAATGAGCAGTTCTTC
TRBJ2-7	TRBV4-3	few	TRBD2	CASSHGEGSYEQYF	TGCGCCAGCAGCCATGGGGAGGGGTCCTACGAGCAGTACTTC
TRBJ2-5	TRBV11-2	.	.	CASSLVGLGIIGETQYF	TGTGCCAGCAGCTTAGTTGGCTTGGGGATCATAGGAGAGACCCAGTACTTC
TRBJ2-3	TRBV4-3	few	.	CASSQRFESGQGRPDTQYF	TGCGCCAGCAGCCAAAGGTTCGAGTCGGGCCAGGGGAGGCCAGATACGCAGTATTTT
TRBJ2-7	TRBV5-3	.	TRBD1	CAIGAGDSSYEQYF	TGTGCCATCGGCGCCGGGGACAGCTCCTACGAGCAGTACTTC
TRBJ1-4	TRBV16	many	TRBD1	CASSQSTGVSEKLFF	TGTGCCAGCAGCCAATCCACAGGGGTCTCGGAAAAACTGTTTTTT
TRBJ1-1	TRBV20-1	few	.	CSAPGPGPNLEAFF	TGCAGTGCCCCCGGCCCAGGGCCCAACTTGGAAGCTTTCTTT
TRBJ2-4	TRBV28	few	.	CAASNIIQYF	TGTGCCGCCAGCAATATAATTCAGTACTTC
TRBJ2-7	TRBV12-2	.	.	CASRLEQEGGSSYEQYF	TGTGCAAGTCGCTTAGAACAGGAGGGGGGAAGCTCCTACGAGCAGTACTTC
TRBJ2-4	TRBV27	many	.	CASSQVSAKNIQYF	TGTGCCAGCAGCCAAGTCTCAGCCAAAAACATTCAGTACTTC